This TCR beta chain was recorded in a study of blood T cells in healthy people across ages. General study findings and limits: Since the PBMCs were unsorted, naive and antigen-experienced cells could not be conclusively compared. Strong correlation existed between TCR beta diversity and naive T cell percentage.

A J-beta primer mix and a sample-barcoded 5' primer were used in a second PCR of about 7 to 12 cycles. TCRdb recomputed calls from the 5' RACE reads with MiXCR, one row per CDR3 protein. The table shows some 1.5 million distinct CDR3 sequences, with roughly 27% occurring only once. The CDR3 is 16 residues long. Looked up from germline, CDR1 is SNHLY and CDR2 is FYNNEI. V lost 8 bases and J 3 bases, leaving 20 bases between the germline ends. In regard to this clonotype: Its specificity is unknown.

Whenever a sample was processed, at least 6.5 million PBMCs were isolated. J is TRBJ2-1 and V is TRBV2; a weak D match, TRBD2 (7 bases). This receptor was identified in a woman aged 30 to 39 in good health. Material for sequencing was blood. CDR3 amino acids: CASGGGLGSIYNEQFF. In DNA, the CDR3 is TGTGCCAGCGGGGGGGGCTTGGGGAGCATCTACAATGAGCAGTTCTTC.